This T cell receptor beta chain was recovered during a study of CD8 T cells in ankylosing spondylitis. Quantitative molecular-barcoded 5'-RACE generated the TCR beta libraries. Each CDR3 protein is one row after TCRdb ran MiXCR on the 5' RACE reads. The data hold hundreds of thousands of distinct CDR3 sequences, with around 24% observed a single time. Germline V gene lookup returns CDR1 SGHDT and CDR2 YYEEEE. This CDR3 contains 16 residues. J lost 0 bases, V lost 3 bases, and 6 bases had no gene match. Many counts were recorded for this clonotype. Antigen specificity is unknown. Points from the study as a whole: Reportedly, matched ankylosing spondylitis synovial fluid was significantly enriched for disease-linked clones. For ankylosing spondylitis blood, a TCR beta motif of about eight highly homologous variants appeared characteristic. Some of the motif variants had earlier been found in reactive arthritis patients' fluid and blood.

The sequencing input was blood, either unsorted or a sorted T cell fraction (not recorded which). This clonotype originated in a male donor with ankylosing spondylitis or in good health (not recorded which). This chain connects TRBV5-6 to TRBJ2-1; 7 nucleotides align to TRBD1. The CDR3 protein is CASSSIQGSSYNEQFF. CDR3 DNA: TGTGCCAGCAGCTCGATACAGGGGAGCTCCTACAATGAGCAGTTCTTC.